This is a list of T cell receptor beta chains from one sample in a study of blood T cells in healthy people across ages. Using its own MiXCR run on the 5' RACE reads, TCRdb lists one record per CDR3 protein. Among roughly 800,000 distinct CDR3 sequences, 58% were seen once, and the ten largest hold 22%. Sequencing was done on a sample of blood. These receptors were taken from a man younger than 40 in good health. Both conserved end residues are part of each CDR3. D genes are given only for firm matches. Only some rows state a clone size, as once, few, many or a class for expanded clones.

D	size	V	J	DNA	CDR3
TRBD2	.	TRBV20-1	TRBJ2-7	TGCAGTGCTAGAGATTTAACTAGCGGGAGGGCCAACTACGAGCAGTACTTC	CSARDLTSGRANYEQYF
TRBD1	.	TRBV5-1	TRBJ2-3	TGCGCCAGCGCACAGGGGGTCGGGGCAGATACGCAGTATTTT	CASAQGVGADTQYF
.	few	TRBV15	TRBJ1-5	TGTGCCACCAGCACCGGGTCCGGCAATCAGCCCCAGCATTTT	CATSTGSGNQPQHF
.	.	TRBV4-3	TRBJ2-5	TGCGCCAGCAGGGACCAACCGCTTGGGACCCAGTACTTC	CASRDQPLGTQYF
TRBD2	.	TRBV7-2	TRBJ2-5	TGTGCCAGCAGCTCTATATCCCTGGGGGGGGAGACCCAGTACTTC	CASSSISLGGETQYF
.	.	TRBV6-2/TRBV6-3	TRBJ2-1	TGTGCCAGCGGGGAAGTTGGAAATGAGCAGTTCTTC	CASGEVGNEQFF
.	few	TRBV12-3/TRBV12-4	TRBJ2-7	TGTGCCAGCAGTCGCCCCCAGACCCGGGACGAGCAGTACTTC	CASSRPQTRDEQYF
TRBD1	.	TRBV24-1	TRBJ1-5	TGTGCCACCAGTACAGGGGATCAGCCCCAGCATTTT	CATSTGDQPQHF
TRBD1	.	TRBV6-5	TRBJ2-5	TGTGCCAGCAGTTCCGTCGGGGACAGGGGGAACCAAGAGACCCAGTACTTC	CASSSVGDRGNQETQYF
.	few	TRBV12-3/TRBV12-4	TRBJ1-2	TGTGCCAGCAGTTTATTGGGTGGCTACACCTTC	CASSLLGGYTF
.	.	TRBV5-1	TRBJ1-1	TGCGCCAGCAGCCTCGGGGGCCGCGGGTTGGCTTTCTTT	CASSLGGRGLAFF
.	.	TRBV12-3/TRBV12-4	TRBJ2-3	TGTGCCAGCAGTTTCAGAGTGGGAGGAGATATGCAGTATTTT	CASSFRVGGDMQYF
.	.	TRBV7-9	TRBJ2-5	TGTGCCAGCAGCGGACCCATAGGGGCACACCAAGAGACCCAGTACTTC	CASSGPIGAHQETQYF
.	few	TRBV7-2	TRBJ2-7	TGTGCCAGCAGCCCACGACGGTTCGCCGAGCAGTACTTC	CASSPRRFAEQYF
.	few	TRBV5-1	TRBJ2-7	TGCGCCAGCAGCCCTTCCGGAGCCTACGAGCAGTACTTC	CASSPSGAYEQYF
.	.	TRBV5-1	TRBJ2-1	TGCGCCAGCAGCTTGTCTCAGGGTTTCTACAATGAGCAGTTCTTC	CASSLSQGFYNEQFF
TRBD1	few	TRBV20-1	TRBJ1-4	TGCAGTGCTAGTGGTCAGGGGGCTCGAGAAAAACTGTTTTTT	CSASGQGAREKLFF
.	once	TRBV20-1	TRBJ2-7	TGCAGTGCTAAAGGGGGTTTGTACGAGCAGTACTTC	CSAKGGLYEQYF
TRBD1	few	TRBV29-1	TRBJ2-7	TGCAGGCCCTGCGTTAGGGACAGGGGTCACGAGCAGTACTTC	CRPCVRDRGHEQYF
.	.	TRBV7-2	TRBJ1-6	TGTGCCAGCAGCGTCAATAATTCACCCCTCCACTTT	CASSVNNSPLHF
.	.	TRBV25-1	TRBJ1-1	TGTGCCAGCAGTGATTTAACTAGGGACACTGAAGCTTTCTTT	CASSDLTRDTEAFF
.	.	TRBV20-1	TRBJ2-3	TGCAGTGCTAGAATAGCAATAGATACGCAGTATTTT	CSARIAIDTQYF
TRBD1	.	TRBV4-1	TRBJ1-4	TGCGCCAGCAGACTGACCCGGGACAGGGAACCCGGGGCTGAAAAACTGTTTTTT	CASRLTRDREPGAEKLFF
.	.	TRBV11-1	TRBJ2-7	TGTGCCAGCAGCATCAGTGTCGAGCAGTACTTC	CASSISVEQYF
.	.	TRBV5-1	TRBJ1-1	TGCGCCAGCAGCTCCCCGGGATCCCATGAAGCTTTCTTT	CASSSPGSHEAFF
.	few	TRBV20-1	TRBJ2-5	TGCAGTGCTAAGGGCTTCTCGGAGACCCAGTACTTC	CSAKGFSETQYF
.	few	TRBV4-3	TRBJ2-3	TGCGCCAGCAGCCGCTACAGCGGGGATACGCAGTATTTT	CASSRYSGDTQYF
TRBD1	.	TRBV7-9	TRBJ1-2	TGTGCCAGCAGCGCGGGACAGGGTGACTATGGCTACACCTTC	CASSAGQGDYGYTF
TRBD2	.	TRBV7-2	TRBJ2-4	TGTGCCAGCAGCTTAAGCGGGAGCTTTGAGCAGTACTTC	CASSLSGSFEQYF
.	.	TRBV5-6	TRBJ1-2	TGTGCCAGCAGCTTGGCTCGCGGTTGGCCTAACTATGGCTACACCTTC	CASSLARGWPNYGYTF
.	few	TRBV11-1	TRBJ2-3	TGTGCCAGCAGCCCCCGCTGGAGGGGAACCACAGATACGCAGTATTTT	CASSPRWRGTTDTQYF
.	once	TRBV19	TRBJ1-1	TGTGCCAGTAGCCCGGAAGTGAACACTGAAGCTTTCTTT	CASSPEVNTEAFF
.	.	TRBV6-2/TRBV6-3	TRBJ2-5	TGTGCCAGCAGCAAACGTGTGGGGAGCTCTAATTCCCAAGAGACCCAGTACTTC	CASSKRVGSSNSQETQYF
.	.	TRBV29-1	TRBJ2-5	TGCAGCGCAGGAGGGACAGCCCTCGAGAGGGAGACCCAGTACTTC	CSAGGTALERETQYF
.	.	TRBV25-1	TRBJ2-3	TGTGCCAGCAGTGAATTGTCCTCAGATACGCAGTATTTT	CASSELSSDTQYF